This entry lists 12 T cell receptor beta chains sequenced from one sample in a study of T-cell reconstitution after alpha-beta-depleted transplantation in children (TCRdb year 2016). The treatment or condition label on this specimen signifies: allogeneic hematopoietic cell transplantation with graft depleted of TCRalphabeta T cells and CD19 B cells. The library was prepared using PCR. The reads were generated on an Illumina HiSeq 2500. Molecular barcoding was employed in the preparation of TCR libraries, with unique molecular identifiers being used to normalize TCRbeta repertoire quantification. TCRdb redid the processing of the public reads, applying fastp at Q25 and MiXCR, and retained in-frame beta chains. Duplicate CDR3 protein sequences are folded into a single record with the most common DNA and genes. The sample includes 400,000 to 550,000 distinct CDR3 sequences, with roughly a tenth observed a single time. Clones ranked in the top ten supply roughly 2.1% of the sample.

Sample: PBMCs, taken before TCRalphabeta/CD19-depleted stem cell transplant. Receptors originate from a child aged 2-15 years with inherited bone marrow failure, due to receive a stem cell transplant.

In its sample, this clonotype was seen many times. The chain links TRBV5-1 to TRBJ1-4; 7 bases fit TRBD1. Trimming took 3 bases from V and 7 from J; bases not matched to a gene: 6. This CDR3 has 14 residues. The V gene's germline CDR1 is SGHRS and CDR2 YFSETQ. The CDR3 DNA sequence: TGCGCCAGCAGCTGGGGGACAGACGTTGAAAAACTGTTTTTT. It translates to CASSWGTDVEKLFF.

This clonotype was observed a few times. A read error may produce the germline difference seen at one junction end. The rearrangement links TRBV23-1 to TRBJ2-7; 9 nucleotides agree with TRBD1. TRBV23-1 is assigned to the ORF class and has an uncertain function. This CDR3 is built from 12 residues. The DNA of the CDR3 is TGCGCCAGCAGTCACAACAGGGGGCGCGCGGGTTTC. Amino acids: CASSHNRGRAGF.

This clonotype appeared many times. The chain has TRBV7-8 and TRBJ1-1; no firm D call. The CDR3 consists of 13 residues. Trimming took off 1 base at V and 5 bases at J, with 8 bases between the two ends. CDR1 and CDR2 from the germline V gene are SGHVS and FQNEAQ. CDR3 region: CASSLVPETEAFF. The CDR3 DNA reads TGTGCCAGCAGCTTAGTCCCTGAAACTGAAGCTTTCTTT.

Turning to this clonotype: This sequence may be a read error, since a much larger clone differs from it by one base. The genes are TRBV29-1 and TRBJ1-5; 8 bases line up with TRBD1. This CDR3 region has 13 residues. J lost 6 bases, V lost 7 bases, and 8 bases had no gene match. CDR1 is SQVTM and CDR2 is ANQGSEA in the germline V gene. The CDR3: CSAMTGVGQPQHF. CDR3 DNA: TGCAGCGCGATGACAGGGGTAGGTCAGCCCCAGCATTTT.

At least ten counts were recorded for this clonotype. The J gene is TRBJ2-1, the V gene TRBV7-6; D is unresolved. There are 15 residues in the CDR3. CDR1 and CDR2 from the germline V gene are SGHVS and FNYEAQ. The ends were cut back, 1 base at V and 3 bases at J, with 10 bases in the middle. For the CDR3, the DNA is TGTGCCAGCAGCTTAGATGGGGAACTCTACAATGAGCAGTTCTTC. Amino acid sequence: CASSLDGELYNEQFF.

Points on this clonotype: The conserved final phenylalanine or tryptophan is absent from the CDR3, which likely points to a read error. The chain links TRBV20-1 to TRBJ2-1, with TRBD2 as a possible D gene (6 bases). CDR1 is DFQATT, CDR2 SNEGSKA, per germline (reference sequence). The CDR3 loop spans 16 amino acids. Between the trimmed V and J ends, which lost 0 bases and 3 bases, there was a span of 15 bases. As DNA, the CDR3 is TGCAGTGCTAGAGAGGCGGGAAGCCTCTACTACAATGAGCAGTTCTCC. Translated: CSAREAGSLYYNEQFS.

The genes are TRBV7-6 and TRBJ2-1, with TRBD2 identical over 9 bases. The ends lost 4 bases at V and 9 bases at J; junction bases unmatched: 10. From germline, CDR1 is SGHVS and CDR2 FNYEAQ. The CDR3 contains 15 residues. The CDR3 nucleotides are TGTGCCAGCAGCTGGGCTAGCGGGATCTCCGGTGAGCAGTTCTTC. Translation gives CASSWASGISGEQFF.

The sample holds many counts of this clonotype. V usage is TRBV7-2 and J usage is TRBJ2-7; 7 positions match TRBD2. CDR1 and CDR2 from the germline V gene are SGHTA and FQGNSA. The CDR3 runs to 14 residues. The ends lost 4 bases at V and 2 bases at J; junction bases unmatched: 5. The CDR3 loop is CASSSERGPYEQYF. CDR3 nucleotide sequence: TGTGCCAGCAGCTCGGAGCGGGGCCCCTACGAGCAGTACTTC.

This clonotype has at least ten counts. This chain uses TRBV4-3 with TRBJ2-3; either TRBD1 or TRBD2 may fit D (6 bases each). The CDR3 extends over 19 amino acids. From germline, CDR1 is LGHNA and CDR2 YSLEER. With 3 bases removed from V and 1 base from J, the gap between germline ends came to 23 bases. CDR3 nucleotides: TGCGCCAGCAGCCAGGAGGGGGGTACGGGGACTTTGGGCACAGATACGCAGTATTTT. Translation: CASSQEGGTGTLGTDTQYF.

There are many counts of this clonotype. The gene calls are TRBV28 and TRBJ2-5; 12 nucleotides agree with TRBD2. The germline V gene has CDR1 MDHEN and CDR2 SYDVKM. This CDR3 contains 15 residues. V trimming: 6 bases; J trimming: 0 bases; junction bases outside the gene matches: 2. CDR3 in DNA: TGTGCCAGCAGAGGACTAGCGGGGAACCAAGAGACCCAGTACTTC. Its protein product is CASRGLAGNQETQYF.

This clonotype was counted ten times or more. J is TRBJ1-1 and V is TRBV20-1, with D hard to call. The CDR3 contains 16 residues. V gave up 4 bases and J gave up 6 bases, with 24 bases separating them. Germline loops: CDR1 DFQATT, CDR2 SNEGSKA (reference sequence). The DNA for the CDR3 is TGCAGTGCTAACAACTACCAGGACCTGGTGATCCCTGAAGCTTTCTTT. It is translated as CSANNYQDLVIPEAFF.

The V gene is TRBV20-1, the J gene TRBJ2-1; 9 positions match TRBD2. There are 16 residues in the CDR3. CDR1 is DFQATT, CDR2 SNEGSKA, per germline (reference sequence). V shed 6 bases and J 9 bases; nucleotides not matched to a gene: 18. In DNA form, the CDR3 reads TGCAGTGCCGTCTCCGGGCGGGAGGGAGTTATCTGTGAGCAGTTCTTC. It translates to CSAVSGREGVICEQFF.